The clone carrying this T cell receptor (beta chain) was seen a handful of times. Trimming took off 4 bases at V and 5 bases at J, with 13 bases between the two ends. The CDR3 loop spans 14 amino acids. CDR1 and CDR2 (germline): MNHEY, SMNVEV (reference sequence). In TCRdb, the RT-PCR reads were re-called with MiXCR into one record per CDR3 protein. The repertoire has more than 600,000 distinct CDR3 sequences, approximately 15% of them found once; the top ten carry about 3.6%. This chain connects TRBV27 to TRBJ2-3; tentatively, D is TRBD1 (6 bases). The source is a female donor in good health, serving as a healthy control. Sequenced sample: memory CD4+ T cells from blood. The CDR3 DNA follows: TGTGCCAGCAGTTACAGGGCAATTGTAGATACGCAGTATTTT. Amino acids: CASSYRAIVDTQYF.